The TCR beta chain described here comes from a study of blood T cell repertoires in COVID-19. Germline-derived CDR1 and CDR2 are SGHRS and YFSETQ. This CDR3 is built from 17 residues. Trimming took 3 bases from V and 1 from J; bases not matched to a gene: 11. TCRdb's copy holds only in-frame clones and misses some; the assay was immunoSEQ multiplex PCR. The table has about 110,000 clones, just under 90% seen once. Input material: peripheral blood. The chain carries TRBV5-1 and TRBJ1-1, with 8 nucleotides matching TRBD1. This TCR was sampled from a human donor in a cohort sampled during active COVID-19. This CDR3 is CASSWTFHGQGNTEAFF. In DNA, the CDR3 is TGCGCCAGCAGCTGGACCTTCCATGGACAGGGGAACACTGAAGCTTTCTTT.